These T cell receptor beta chains were read from a single sample in a study of blood T cell repertoires in COVID-19. TCRdb keeps only in-frame clones here, not all; method: immunoSEQ multiplex PCR. This table holds 70,000 to 80,000 clones, around 85% found once. What was sequenced was peripheral blood. These receptors came from a woman older than 75 with active or convalescent COVID-19. Each CDR3 is given with its conserved first and last residue. A D gene is named only where the DNA matches it firmly. Only some rows state a clone size, as once, few, many or a class for expanded clones.

d_call	clone_size	v_call	j_call	cdr3_aa	cdr3_nt
NA	NA	TRBV27	TRBJ1-1	CASPRTSTEAFF	TGTGCCTCCCCCCGGACAAGCACTGAAGCTTTCTTT
TRBD1	NA	TRBV19	TRBJ2-7	CASTRQGASLYEQYF	TGTGCCAGTACAAGACAGGGGGCGTCACTATACGAGCAGTACTTC
NA	NA	TRBV11-2	TRBJ2-1	CASSLRRGRYNEQFF	TGTGCCAGCAGCTTACGGCGGGGAAGATACAATGAGCAGTTCTTC
TRBD1	NA	TRBV6-5	TRBJ1-6	CASSTGENSPLHF	TGTGCCAGCAGTACAGGGGAGAATTCACCCCTCCACTTT
TRBD1	NA	TRBV7-6	TRBJ2-6	CASSPGQGAFGANVLTF	TGTGCCAGCAGCCCAGGACAGGGGGCGTTTGGGGCCAACGTCCTGACTTTC
NA	NA	TRBV6-6	TRBJ2-7	CASSYSDSSSYEQYF	TGTGCCAGCAGTTACTCGGACTCGAGCTCCTACGAGCAGTACTTC
NA	once	TRBV25-1	TRBJ1-2	CASSENSGRGYTF	TGTGCCAGCAGTGAAAATTCCGGGAGAGGCTACACCTTC
TRBD1	NA	TRBV5-1	TRBJ1-2	CASSPGTAVYGYTF	TGCGCCAGCAGCCCGGGGACAGCTGTCTATGGCTACACCTTC
TRBD1	NA	TRBV5-5	TRBJ1-1	CASSLAGTVEGTEAFF	TGTGCCAGCAGCTTGGCCGGGACAGTTGAGGGCACTGAAGCTTTCTTT
TRBD1	NA	TRBV7-8	TRBJ2-5	CASSLWTGDETQYF	TGTGCCAGCAGCTTGTGGACAGGGGACGAGACCCAGTACTTC
NA	NA	TRBV5-6	TRBJ2-1	CASSLPGDPVSYNEQFF	TGTGCCAGCAGCCTACCGGGAGACCCGGTTTCCTACAATGAGCAGTTCTTC
NA	few	TRBV18	TRBJ1-6	CASSRNEDSPLHF	TGTGCCAGCTCACGTAACGAGGATTCACCCCTCCACTTT
NA	NA	TRBV18	TRBJ1-5	CASSRTAERQPQHF	TGTGCCAGCTCACGTACAGCGGAGCGGCAGCCCCAGCATTTT
TRBD2	NA	TRBV11-2	TRBJ2-3	CASRNRGVTDTQYF	TGTGCCAGCAGAAACCGGGGGGTCACAGATACGCAGTATTTT
NA	NA	TRBV24-1	TRBJ2-3	CATSDRGPTGGTQYF	TGTGCCACCAGTGACCGCGGACCTACCGGGGGTACGCAGTATTTT
TRBD2	NA	TRBV15	TRBJ2-1	CATSFLTLAGAAYNEQFF	TGTGCCACCAGCTTTCTAACCTTAGCGGGGGCGGCCTACAATGAGCAGTTCTTC
NA	NA	TRBV19	TRBJ2-3	CASRRWGDTDTQYF	TGTGCCAGTAGGAGATGGGGGGACACAGATACGCAGTATTTT
TRBD1	NA	TRBV14	TRBJ2-3	CASSKGTGLTDTQYF	TGTGCCAGCAGCAAAGGGACAGGACTCACAGATACGCAGTATTTT
NA	few	TRBV5-6	TRBJ1-1	CASSYGQNTEAFF	TGTGCCAGCAGTTATGGACAGAACACTGAAGCTTTCTTT
TRBD2	NA	TRBV6-5	TRBJ2-3	CASSRSGAADTQYF	TGTGCCAGCAGCCGAAGCGGGGCCGCGGATACGCAGTATTTT
TRBD1	NA	TRBV2	TRBJ1-2	CASTRDRTGYGYTF	TGTGCCAGCACCCGGGACAGGACGGGGTATGGCTACACCTTC
TRBD1	NA	TRBV30	TRBJ1-5	CAWGGGDRVNQPQHF	TGTGCCTGGGGAGGGGGGGACAGAGTGAATCAGCCCCAGCATTTT
NA	NA	TRBV11-1	TRBJ1-1	CASSLARGYTEAFF	TGTGCCAGCAGCTTAGCGCGAGGGTACACTGAAGCTTTCTTT
NA	NA	TRBV3-1/TRBV3-2	TRBJ2-7	CASSPSGGGGNEQYF	TGTGCCAGCAGCCCTTCTGGGGGGGGCGGGAACGAGCAGTACTTC
NA	NA	TRBV6-5	TRBJ2-3	CASSYKVISGTDTQYF	TGTGCCAGCAGTTATAAGGTTATTAGCGGCACAGATACGCAGTATTTT